This note documents a single T cell receptor beta chain sequence. Antigen specificity is unknown. Within the sample, other DNA sequences also encode this same CDR3. The assay ran at deep level. Original methodology: In the immunoSEQ data, sequences were junction-only and lacked quality scores, so filtering differed. Method: immunoSEQ multiplex PCR; TCRdb's copy keeps in-frame clones and lacks some. Clone size and the V and J calls come from that table; the DNA yielded D and trimming. The repertoire holds 2 million to 3 million clones, about 92% seen once, with 0.11% to 0.15% in the top ten. The data belong to a study of shared clonotypes between healthy human individuals. Study findings and constraints: The study generally estimated greater richness for naive than memory subsets.

CD4+ cell separation produced CD45RA+ naive and CD45RA-negative memory subsets. This CDR3 comprises 13 residues. Germline values: CDR1 KGHSH, CDR2 LQKENI. V shed 0 bases, J shed 6 bases, and the junction held 1 base outside the gene matches. The V and J genes are TRBV18 and TRBJ1-2; 7 positions agree with TRBD1. The material sequenced was naive CD4+ T cells sorted from blood. Documented subset: CD45RA+ positively selected. The TCR comes from a man between 18 and 35 years old in good health. The CDR3 region is CASSPPGQNGYTF. In DNA, the CDR3 is TGTGCCAGCTCACCACCGGGACAGAATGGCTACACCTTC.